This is a list of T cell receptor beta chains from one sample in a study of T cells in Graves' hyperthyroidism and ophthalmopathy. TCRdb re-derived calls from the multiplex PCR reads in MiXCR, one entry per CDR3 protein. The sample shows 300,000 or so distinct CDR3 sequences, around 16% of them seen only once. The specimen was blood. All receptors derive from a man in his thirties or forties with Graves' hyperthyroidism. Each CDR3 is given with its conserved first and last residue. Fields, in order: J gene, V gene, D gene, clone size, CDR3 protein, CDR3 DNA. A D gene is named only where the DNA matches it firmly. A clone size is listed for some rows: how often the clone was seen (once, few, many), or a class if it is expanded.

TRBJ2-7 TRBV11-2 TRBD1 - CASGLDRGYEQYF TGTGCCAGCGGCTTAGACAGGGGCTACGAGCAGTACTTC
TRBJ1-3 TRBV29-1 - - CSVEIYRISGNTIYF TGCAGCGTTGAAATCTACCGGATCTCCGGAAACACCATATATTTT
TRBJ2-7 TRBV28 TRBD2 - CASSLSGGSLLEQYF TGTGCCAGCAGTTTATCGGGCGGGAGTCTACTCGAGCAGTACTTC
TRBJ2-7 TRBV12-3/TRBV12-4 - many CASRGPRGTYEQYF TGTGCCAGCAGGGGACCAAGAGGGACCTACGAGCAGTACTTC
TRBJ1-1 TRBV5-1 TRBD1 many CASSFQSGGITEAFF TGCGCCAGCAGCTTCCAGTCAGGGGGCATCACTGAAGCTTTCTTT
TRBJ1-1 TRBV28 TRBD1 - CASRTGTGNSNTEAFF TGTGCCAGCAGGACCGGGACAGGGAATTCAAACACTGAAGCTTTCTTT
TRBJ2-7 TRBV4-1 TRBD2 - CASSQHFITSGSSYEQYF TGCGCCAGCAGCCAACACTTTATTACTAGCGGGAGCTCCTACGAGCAGTACTTC
TRBJ1-2 TRBV12-3/TRBV12-4 - - CASSLSGWDYGYTF TGTGCCAGCAGTTTATCAGGGTGGGACTATGGCTACACCTTC
TRBJ2-5 TRBV20-1 - few CSTDRETQYF TGCAGTACCGACAGAGAGACCCAGTACTTC
TRBJ2-2 TRBV3-1 - many CASSGYGELFF TGTGCCAGCAGTGGTTACGGGGAGCTGTTTTTT
TRBJ2-2 TRBV11-3 - many CASSTRGRGTGELFF TGTGCCAGCTCTACGCGGGGCAGGGGGACCGGGGAGCTGTTTTTT
TRBJ2-3 TRBV9 - - CASSSRAGALGADTQYF TGTGCCAGCAGCTCCCGGGCGGGGGCCCTGGGAGCAGATACGCAGTATTTT
TRBJ1-2 TRBV20-1 TRBD1 few CSATGQGERYGYTF TGCAGTGCTACAGGACAGGGAGAACGCTATGGCTACACCTTC
TRBJ2-4 TRBV12-3/TRBV12-4 - - CASRPDKGDENIQYF TGTGCCAGCAGGCCCGACAAGGGGGACGAAAACATTCAGTACTTC
TRBJ2-3 TRBV6-4 - few CASSEVASSTDTQYF TGTGCCAGCAGTGAGGTGGCGTCAAGCACAGATACGCAGTATTTT
TRBJ1-2 TRBV4-2 - few CASSLDDGWGKAGYTF TGTGCCAGCAGCTTAGATGACGGCTGGGGGAAAGCTGGCTACACCTTC
TRBJ1-5 TRBV27 TRBD1 few CASSPDRGHQPQHF TGTGCCAGCAGTCCGGACAGGGGGCATCAGCCCCAGCATTTT
TRBJ2-3 TRBV19 - - CASRVGITDTQYF TGTGCCAGTAGGGTAGGGATCACAGATACGCAGTATTTT
TRBJ2-7 TRBV28 TRBD2 many CASTPAPGLAYEQYF TGTGCCAGCACCCCTGCCCCTGGACTAGCCTACGAGCAGTACTTC
TRBJ1-1 TRBV3-1 - once CASSQESAAFF TGTGCCAGCAGCCAAGAGAGTGCAGCTTTCTTT
TRBJ2-3 TRBV24-1 - many CATSEPGFTDTQYF TGTGCCACCAGTGAACCAGGGTTCACAGATACGCAGTATTTT
TRBJ2-3 TRBV14 - many CASSDLIVRAPGDTQYF TGTGCCAGCAGCGACCTGATTGTGCGGGCCCCAGGAGATACGCAGTATTTT
TRBJ2-7 TRBV5-1 TRBD1 - CASSMDRVEQYF TGCGCCAGCAGCATGGACAGGGTCGAACAGTACTTC
TRBJ2-5 TRBV5-4 TRBD2 - CASSKGGRPGGETQYF TGTGCCAGCAGCAAAGGCGGGAGGCCCGGGGGAGAGACCCAGTACTTC
TRBJ2-2 TRBV11-2 - many CASSLGGQMNTGELFF TGTGCCAGCAGCTTAGGGGGGCAGATGAACACCGGGGAGCTGTTTTTT
TRBJ2-3 TRBV12-3/TRBV12-4 - many CASLASGTDTQYF TGTGCCAGCTTGGCTAGCGGCACAGATACGCAGTATTTT
TRBJ2-2 TRBV3-1 TRBD2 many CASSYGIAGVSGELFF TGTGCCAGCAGCTACGGGATAGCGGGAGTGTCCGGGGAGCTGTTTTTT
TRBJ2-2 TRBV4-2 - many CASRLEGPGELFF TGTGCCAGCAGACTCGAGGGGCCCGGGGAGCTGTTTTTT
TRBJ1-4 TRBV3-1 - few CASSQTPRMGEKLFF TGTGCCAGCAGCCAAACACCACGAATGGGTGAAAAACTGTTTTTT
TRBJ2-1 TRBV12-3/TRBV12-4 - many CASSLGPNNEQFF TGTGCCAGCAGCCTCGGGCCAAACAATGAGCAGTTCTTC
TRBJ2-1 TRBV12-3/TRBV12-4 TRBD2 many CASSSLAGGGNEQFF TGTGCCAGCAGTTCACTAGCGGGAGGTGGCAATGAGCAGTTCTTC
TRBJ2-2 TRBV2 TRBD1 few CASSQLLTGTGELFF TGTGCCAGCAGTCAATTATTGACAGGGACCGGGGAGCTGTTTTTT
TRBJ2-3 TRBV7-2 - many CASSLARETDTQYF TGTGCCAGCAGCTTAGCCCGGGAGACAGATACGCAGTATTTT
TRBJ2-3 TRBV5-6 TRBD1 many CASSRDRGATDTQYF TGTGCCAGCAGCCGTGACAGGGGGGCCACAGATACGCAGTATTTT
TRBJ2-5 TRBV7-2 TRBD1 - CASSFRQGSETQYF TGTGCCAGCAGCTTCCGACAGGGCTCCGAGACCCAGTACTTC
TRBJ2-1 TRBV9 TRBD1 once CASSEDRGVSDEQFF TGTGCCAGCAGCGAGGACAGGGGAGTTAGCGATGAGCAGTTCTTC
TRBJ1-1 TRBV19 - - CASSQGTAGTEAFF TGTGCCAGTAGCCAAGGGACGGCGGGGACTGAAGCTTTCTTT
TRBJ2-4 TRBV3-1 - few CASSQRGSKNIQYF TGTGCCAGCAGCCAACGGGGGTCCAAAAACATTCAGTACTTC
TRBJ1-2 TRBV24-1 - many CATSDEWGGYTF TGTGCCACCAGTGATGAATGGGGAGGCTACACCTTC
TRBJ1-1 TRBV7-6 - many CASSLRDQTEAFF TGTGCCAGCAGCTTGAGGGATCAAACTGAAGCTTTCTTT
TRBJ2-1 TRBV7-3 - many CASSLILGGHDEQFF TGTGCCAGCAGCTTAATTTTAGGAGGGCACGATGAGCAGTTCTTC
TRBJ1-3 TRBV7-3 - - CASSYTGPGNTIYF TGTGCCAGCAGCTACACAGGGCCTGGAAACACCATATATTTT
TRBJ2-7 TRBV6-5 - few CASSYSERAEQYF TGTGCCAGCAGTTACTCGGAAAGGGCCGAGCAGTACTTC
TRBJ1-2 TRBV3-1 - many CASQEQGGYGYTF TGTGCCAGTCAAGAACAGGGCGGTTATGGCTACACCTTC
TRBJ1-2 TRBV28 - many CASAPGLGYTF TGTGCCAGCGCCCCCGGCTTAGGCTACACCTTC
TRBJ2-5 TRBV28 - many CASRKRGTPEARETQYF TGTGCCAGCAGAAAGAGGGGGACTCCAGAGGCCCGAGAGACCCAGTACTTC
TRBJ1-1 TRBV5-5 - many CASTPQHGNTEAFF TGTGCCAGCACCCCCCAACATGGGAACACTGAAGCTTTCTTT
TRBJ2-1 TRBV20-1 TRBD2 many CSARDETSESYNEQFF TGCAGTGCTAGAGACGAGACTAGCGAGTCCTACAATGAGCAGTTCTTC
TRBJ2-1 TRBV15 TRBD2 many CATSRSKTGTSAYEQFF TGTGCCACCAGCAGATCTAAAACCGGGACTAGCGCTTATGAGCAGTTCTTC
TRBJ2-7 TRBV12-3/TRBV12-4 TRBD1 - CASSLGGTASISYEQYF TGTGCCAGCAGTTTAGGAGGGACAGCAAGTATCTCCTACGAGCAGTACTTC
TRBJ2-3 TRBV7-2 - - CASSSRRGPSADTQYF TGTGCCAGCAGCTCCCGGCGGGGGCCTAGCGCAGATACGCAGTATTTT
TRBJ2-3 TRBV2 TRBD2 many CASSEAASGSTDTQYF TGTGCCAGCAGTGAGGCGGCTAGCGGAAGCACAGATACGCAGTATTTT
TRBJ2-2 TRBV7-9 - many CASSPRFTGELFF TGTGCCAGCAGCCCACGGTTCACCGGGGAGCTGTTTTTT
TRBJ2-1 TRBV11-1 TRBD2 many CASSLDSSGRVYNEQFF TGTGCCAGCAGCTTAGATTCTAGCGGGAGGGTTTACAATGAGCAGTTCTTC